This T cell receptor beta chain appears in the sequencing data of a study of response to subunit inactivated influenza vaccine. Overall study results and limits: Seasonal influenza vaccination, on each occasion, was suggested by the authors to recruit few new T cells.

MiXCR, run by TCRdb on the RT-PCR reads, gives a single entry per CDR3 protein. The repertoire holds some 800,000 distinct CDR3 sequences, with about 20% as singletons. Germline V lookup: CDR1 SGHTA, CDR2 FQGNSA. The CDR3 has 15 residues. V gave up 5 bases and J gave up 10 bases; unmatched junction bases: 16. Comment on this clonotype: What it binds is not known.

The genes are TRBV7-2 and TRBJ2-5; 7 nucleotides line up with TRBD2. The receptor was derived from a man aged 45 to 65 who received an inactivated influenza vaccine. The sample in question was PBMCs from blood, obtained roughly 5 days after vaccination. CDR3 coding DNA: TGTGCCAGCAGCCCAACAGGAGCGGGGATAGAGGGCCAGTACTTC. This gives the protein CASSPTGAGIEGQYF.